The clone carrying this T cell receptor beta chain showed up just once. The antigen remains unidentified. 13 Jbeta primers and 60 Vbeta primers were used for the PCR. Sequencing used immunoSEQ multiplex PCR; TCRdb keeps in-frame clones, though not all of them. The data contain approximately 160,000 clones, roughly 80% of them singletons. The data originate from a study of cytomegalovirus exposure and HLA in healthy donors. In the study overall: Sequencing of 150 million to 200 million T cells in an earlier analysis found more than 100 million unique TCR beta sequences.

Study-wide results and caveats: Earlier results showed most TCR beta V segments being productive about 87% or about 30% of the time.

The CDR3 runs 17 residues. Germline V gene lookup returns CDR1 MGHRA and CDR2 YSYEKL. V was clipped by 0 bases and J by 2 bases; unmatched bases: 6. This clonotype originated in a middle-aged man in good health and CMV-seropositive. The specimen was PBMCs. The chain carries TRBV4-1 and TRBJ2-7, with 11 bases aligning to TRBD2. The CDR3 sequence is CASSQEALAGGTYEQYF. CDR3 DNA sequence: TGCGCCAGCAGCCAAGAGGCTTTAGCGGGGGGGACCTACGAGCAGTACTTC.